The 3 T cell receptor beta chains listed next were all sequenced from one sample in a study of beta chain features in type 1 diabetes. The study, taken as a whole, reports: Type 1 diabetes patients had moderately but significantly shorter TCRB CDR3s in all four CD4+ subsets.

These receptors have no known antigen. Expressed TCRB transcripts were sequenced after all isolated RNA was converted to cDNA. Produced via immunoSEQ multiplex PCR; TCRdb's table is partial and in-frame only. The repertoire holds about 270,000 clones, with about 13% as singletons. The sample taken for sequencing was naive CD4+ T cells from blood. The receptors were sampled from a man aged 30 to 39 with type 1 diabetes.

This clone has a handful of counts. V and J are TRBV7-9 and TRBJ2-6; D remains unclear. The CDR3 has 16 residues. Germline V CDR1 and CDR2: SEHNR, FQNEAQ (reference sequence). V lost 1 base and J lost 1, with 8 bases in between. The CDR3 sequence: CASSLGPSSGANVLTF. CDR3 DNA sequence: TGTGCCAGCAGCTTAGGTCCCTCGTCTGGGGCCAACGTCCTGACTTTC.

This clone showed up just a few times. The V call is TRBV6-5, the J call TRBJ2-7; a possible D gene is TRBD2 (6 bases). The length of the CDR3 is 16 residues. V lost 0 bases, J lost 4 bases, and 16 bases lay in between. Germline V gene lookup returns CDR1 MNHEY and CDR2 SVGAGI. The CDR3 nucleotides read TGTGCCAGCAGTTACTCGTACGGGACTTCATCTTACGAGCAGTACTTC. The encoded protein is CASSYSYGTSSYEQYF.

This clone was seen more than once but under ten times. The chain carries TRBV7-6 and TRBJ2-1; 10 bases are a match to TRBD2. This CDR3 comprises 17 residues. Germline V gene data show CDR1 as SGHVS and CDR2 as FNYEAQ. The V segment lost 5 bases and the J segment 8 bases; nucleotides outside the gene matches: 15. CDR3 residues: CASSLGTSARSADEQFF. The CDR3 bases are TGTGCCAGCAGCCTAGGGACTAGCGCTAGGTCGGCTGATGAGCAGTTCTTC.